The 26 T cell receptor beta chains given below trace back to one sample, sequenced in a study of cytotoxic CD8 clonotypes in ibrutinib-treated CLL. The data were produced by immunoSEQ multiplex PCR, yet TCRdb's version contains in-frame clones alone and is incomplete. This sample has about 330,000 clones, with over 60% found just once. This sample comprised PBMCs, obtained after 36 months of ibrutinib treatment. Every receptor here comes from a human donor with chronic lymphocytic leukemia.

This chain joins TRBV12-5 and TRBJ2-3, with no clear D. The CDR3 sequence is 16 residues long. Trimming cost V 0 bases and J 4 bases, with 14 bases left between them. From germline, CDR1 is LGHNT and CDR2 FRNRAP. CDR3: CASGLVRGQQADTQYF. The CDR3 region has the DNA TGTGCTAGTGGTTTGGTACGAGGTCAGCAGGCAGATACGCAGTATTTT.

This clone was recorded once. The rearrangement links TRBV10-3 to TRBJ2-5, with D tentatively TRBD2 (6 bases). Germline CDR1 reads ENHRY; CDR2 reads SYGVKD. V gave up 3 bases and J gave up 1 base, with 12 bases separating them. The CDR3 has 15 amino acids. The CDR3 is CAISDPLGGQETQYF. In DNA form, the CDR3 reads TGTGCCATCAGTGATCCCCTGGGGGGCCAAGAGACCCAGTACTTC.

The chain joins TRBV6-6 to TRBJ2-1; TRBD2 matches 8 bases. Germline-derived CDR1 and CDR2 are MNHNY and SVGAGI (reference sequence). There are 13 residues in the CDR3. The ends lost 4 bases at V and 10 bases at J; junction bases unmatched: 6. CDR3: CASSLAGGWEQFF. As DNA, the CDR3 is TGTGCCAGCAGTTTGGCGGGGGGCTGGGAGCAGTTCTTC.

This clone was counted between two and nine times. The chain joins TRBV14 to TRBJ1-1; tentative D call: TRBD1 (5 bases). The CDR3 runs to 15 residues. In germline, CDR1 is SGHDN, CDR2 FVKESK. V was pared by 6 bases and J by 2 bases, with 16 bases between. The CDR3 reads CASSRMGPINTEAFF. The CDR3 DNA sequence: TGTGCCAGCAGTCGGATGGGACCCATAAACACTGAAGCTTTCTTT.

CDR3 DNA: TGTGCCAGCAGTGAGGCAGGCTACGAGCAGTACTTC. Residues: CASSEAGYEQYF. The V gene is TRBV27, the J gene TRBJ2-7; D remains ambiguous. Germline CDR1 MNHEY, CDR2 SMNVEV (reference sequence). This CDR3 contains 12 residues. V dropped 5 bases and J dropped 3 bases, with 8 bases sitting between them.

This clone was seen only a few times. The chain uses TRBV4-1 and TRBJ1-5, with a weak D call TRBD1 (5 bases). This CDR3 region has 16 residues. Germline CDR1 and CDR2: MGHRA and YSYEKL. Trimming stripped 1 base from V and 4 bases from J, with 14 bases between. The CDR3 DNA follows: TGCGCCAGCAGCCAAGCTGGGGCCGGACCAAATCAGCCCCAGCATTTT. Amino acids: CASSQAGAGPNQPQHF.

The chain carries TRBV7-2 and TRBJ2-3, with a possible D match to TRBD2 (5 bases). The CDR3 runs to 18 residues. CDR1 SGHTA and CDR2 FQGNSA come from the germline V gene. Deletions cut 1 base from V and 0 bases from J, with 17 bases between. DNA for the CDR3: TGTGCCAGCAGCTTAGAGCGGCTGGGATTGACTAGCACAGATACGCAGTATTTT. Translation gives CASSLERLGLTSTDTQYF.

This clone was seen only a few times. The gene calls are TRBV18 and TRBJ1-2; TRBD1 aligns across 7 bases. Germline loops: CDR1 KGHSH, CDR2 LQKENI. V trimming: 4 bases; J trimming: 5 bases; junction bases outside the gene matches: 7. The CDR3 sequence is 14 residues long. In DNA form, the CDR3 reads TGTGCCAGCTCACTTGGGACAGCCGAGTATGGCTACACCTTC. This gives the protein CASSLGTAEYGYTF.

The CDR3 is CSAGAGVRDGTQYF. The CDR3 region has the DNA TGCAGCGCCGGGGCGGGGGTTCGGGATGGTACTCAGTACTTC. The gene calls are TRBV29-1 and TRBJ2-4, with 7 bases that match TRBD2. The germline V gene has CDR1 SQVTM and CDR2 ANQGSEA. V lost 7 bases to trimming and J lost 12 bases; unmatched junction nucleotides: 18. This CDR3 is built from 14 residues.

V is TRBV5-1 and J is TRBJ2-7; D possibly corresponds to TRBD2 (5 bases). The V gene's germline CDR1 is SGHRS and CDR2 YFSETQ. CDR3 length: 15 amino acids. The ends were cut back, 3 bases at V and 0 bases at J, with 13 bases in the middle. The CDR3 DNA sequence: TGCGCCAGCAGCTCCCGAGGGTTTATCTCCTACGAGCAGTACTTC. Amino acids: CASSSRGFISYEQYF.

The rearrangement joins TRBV2 to TRBJ2-7, with D tentatively TRBD1 (6 bases). Germline CDR1 SNHLY, CDR2 FYNNEI. This CDR3 has 14 amino acids. Trimming took 2 bases from V and 7 from J, leaving 15 bases between them. CDR3 nucleotide sequence: TGTGCCAGCAGTGAAAGACAGGCCCAGGGGGAGCAGTACTTC. The encoded protein is CASSERQAQGEQYF.

V usage is TRBV6-5 and J usage is TRBJ1-5; D remains unclear. Between the trimmed V and J ends, which lost 3 bases and 8 bases, there was a span of 11 bases. CDR1 and CDR2 (germline): MNHEY, SVGAGI. The CDR3 has 13 amino acids. CDR3 DNA: TGTGCCAGCAGTTATTCGGGCGAGGAGCCCCAGCATTTT. Its translation is CASSYSGEEPQHF.

The chain employs TRBV7-8 and TRBJ1-2; D unresolved. Trimming took 5 bases from V and 8 from J, leaving 15 bases between them. CDR1 SGHVS and CDR2 FQNEAQ come from the germline V gene. The CDR3 sequence is 13 residues long. The DNA for the CDR3 is TGTGCCAGCAGCGAAAGAAATAGCGCCGGCTACACCTTC. This gives the protein CASSERNSAGYTF.

This rearrangement joins TRBV14 to TRBJ2-1, with D unclear. CDR3 length: 13 residues. Germline V gives CDR1 SGHDN, CDR2 FVKESK. V was shortened by 1 base and J by 5 bases, with 6 bases between the two germline ends. The CDR3 region is CASSQGAHNEQFF. CDR3 DNA sequence: TGTGCCAGCAGCCAAGGCGCTCACAATGAGCAGTTCTTC.

In its sample, this clone was seen a few times. This sequence joins TRBV10-3 and TRBJ2-5, with 8 bases fitting TRBD2. The germline V gene encodes CDR1 ENHRY and CDR2 SYGVKD. The CDR3 length is 15 residues. Germline trimming cut 3 bases from V and 2 bases from J; bases unmatched to any gene: 5. This CDR3 is CAISDWASGQETQYF. Written as DNA, the CDR3 is TGTGCCATCAGTGACTGGGCTAGCGGGCAAGAGACCCAGTACTTC.

J is TRBJ2-3 and V is TRBV5-1; tentatively, D is TRBD2 (5 bases). Per germline, CDR1 SGHRS and CDR2 YFSETQ. V was clipped by 0 bases and J by 6 bases, with 17 bases between them. The CDR3 is made up of 16 amino acids. For the CDR3, the DNA is TGCGCCAGCAGCTTGGCCGAGGGTTACACTGATGATACGCAGTATTTT. It yields the protein CASSLAEGYTDDTQYF.

This clone turned up a few times. This chain connects TRBV6-1 to TRBJ1-2; D is possibly TRBD1 (6 bases). Germline-derived CDR1 and CDR2 are MNHNS and SASEGT. The V end lost 1 base, the J end lost 3 bases, and 6 bases lay between the germline ends. This CDR3 contains 13 residues. This CDR3 is CASSEDRDYGYTF. DNA for the CDR3: TGTGCCAGCAGTGAAGACAGGGACTATGGCTACACCTTC.

This clone was counted only a few times. V and J are TRBV2 and TRBJ2-7; TRBD2 is a possible D gene (5 bases). In germline, CDR1 is SNHLY, CDR2 FYNNEI. This CDR3 contains 13 residues. V was pared by 2 bases and J by 4 bases, with 9 bases between. The CDR3 DNA follows: TGTGCCAGCAGTGAATCGGGATGGTACGAGCAGTACTTC. Its protein product is CASSESGWYEQYF.

This clone was recorded a few times. V and J are TRBV9 and TRBJ2-6; 8 bases map to TRBD1. The CDR3 is 15 residues long. CDR1 and CDR2 (germline): SGDLS, YYNGEE. V lost 6 bases and J lost 2; bases outside the gene matches: 4. The CDR3 DNA follows: TGTGCCAGCACTCCAGGGGGCGCTGGGGCCAACGTCCTGACTTTC. It codes for CASTPGGAGANVLTF.

A single count supports this clone. A junction end diverges from the germline sequence, so it may reflect a read error. The chain couples TRBV13 to TRBJ2-2, with a weak D call TRBD1 (5 bases). This CDR3 has 13 residues. Germline V lookup: CDR1 PRHDT, CDR2 FYEKMQ (reference sequence). Here the CDR3 DNA reads TGTGCCAGCAGCCTAGGGGACACCGGGGAGCTGTTTTTT. It is translated as CASSLGDTGELFF.

The sample holds a few counts of this clone. The chain has TRBV5-1 and TRBJ1-5; TRBD1 is a possible D gene (5 bases). The CDR3 loop spans 16 amino acids. With 4 bases removed from V and 1 base from J, the gap between germline ends came to 15 bases. Germline CDR1 reads SGHRS; CDR2 reads YFSETQ. The CDR3 sequence: CASSQIAGYSNQPQHF. CDR3 DNA: TGCGCCAGCAGCCAAATAGCAGGGTACAGCAATCAGCCCCAGCATTTT.

The genes are TRBV6-5 and TRBJ1-2; unclear D gene. Deletions cut 0 bases from V and 0 bases from J, with 5 bases between. Germline V CDR1 and CDR2: MNHEY, SVGAGI. The CDR3 is 14 residues long. The CDR3 nucleotides read TGTGCCAGCAGTTACTCACAGACTAACTATGGCTACACCTTC. Encoded protein: CASSYSQTNYGYTF.

The V and J genes are TRBV5-4 and TRBJ2-3, with no clear D. Trimming removed 0 bases at V and 6 bases at J, with 5 bases between. The CDR3 contains 12 residues. The germline gives CDR1 SGHNT, CDR2 YYREEE (reference sequence). CDR3 DNA sequence: TGTGCCAGCAGCTTGGTCCTTGATACGCAGTATTTT. Translation gives CASSLVLDTQYF.

This chain joins TRBV5-1 and TRBJ2-7, with 7 bases that match TRBD1. Germline V lookup: CDR1 SGHRS, CDR2 YFSETQ. The CDR3 length is 13 residues. The J segment lost 6 bases and the V segment lost 0 bases, leaving 3 bases of the junction unmatched. Here the CDR3 reads CASSLGSGGEQYF. The CDR3 DNA follows: TGCGCCAGCAGCTTGGGGTCAGGGGGCGAGCAGTACTTC.

This clone was counted between two and nine times. V usage is TRBV10-1 and J usage is TRBJ1-2; D is unclear. V shed 3 bases and J shed 2 bases, with 7 bases lying between them. This CDR3 spans 13 amino acids. Germline V gene lookup returns CDR1 WNHNN and CDR2 SYGVQD (reference sequence). The CDR3 region has the DNA TGCGCCAGCAGTGAATGGAGAAACTATGGCTACACCTTC. This codes for CASSEWRNYGYTF.

V gene TRBV5-5 combines with J gene TRBJ2-5, with TRBD1 identical over 7 bases. The J segment lost 2 bases and the V segment lost 3 bases, leaving 4 bases of the junction unmatched. Germline V gene lookup returns CDR1 SGHKS and CDR2 YYEKEE (reference sequence). This CDR3 spans 14 amino acids. The CDR3 DNA is TGTGCCAGCAGCTCGACAGGGTATCAAGAGACCCAGTACTTC. Its protein is CASSSTGYQETQYF.